Each of the 12 T cell receptor beta chains below was sequenced from the same sample in a study of OX40 agonist ivuxolimab in advanced cancers. Data came from immunoSEQ multiplex PCR; TCRdb stores just in-frame clones and leaves some out. The sample carries about 44,000 clones, roughly 94% recorded once. The material sequenced was CD4+ or CD8+ T cells sorted from blood, taken in a trial of the OX40 agonist ivuxolimab. These receptors all stem from an adult with an advanced solid tumor such as melanoma, head and neck, liver or kidney cancer.

V gene TRBV11-2 combines with J gene TRBJ1-2; TRBD1 might be the D (6 bases). V was pared by 1 base and J by 0 bases, with 15 bases between. CDR1 is SGHAT and CDR2 is FQNNGV in the germline V gene. This CDR3 contains 17 residues. The CDR3 spells CASSLAHRQDSNYGYTF. DNA of the CDR3: TGTGCCAGCAGCTTAGCCCATCGACAGGATTCTAACTATGGCTACACCTTC.

The chain carries TRBV9 and TRBJ2-1, with D possibly being TRBD2 (6 bases). The germline V gene has CDR1 SGDLS and CDR2 YYNGEE. This CDR3 region has 16 residues. V lost 6 bases and J 0 bases, leaving 16 bases between the germline ends. The CDR3 loop is CASTPIGGSSYNEQFF. The CDR3 region has the DNA TGTGCCAGCACCCCTATCGGGGGAAGCTCCTACAATGAGCAGTTCTTC.

The chain employs TRBV6-5 and TRBJ1-1; D not certain. V was trimmed by 2 bases and J by 5 bases, leaving 9 bases between them. The CDR3 runs 13 residues. CDR1 MNHEY and CDR2 SVGAGI come from the germline V gene. The CDR3 region has the DNA TGTGCCAGCAGTTACGGGTCGGGAACTGAAGCTTTCTTT. It codes for CASSYGSGTEAFF.

The chain is built from TRBV6-1 and TRBJ2-7; 10 bases fit TRBD1. Losses at the gene ends were 1 base for V and 4 bases for J; bases not matched to a gene: 4. Germline CDR1 MNHNS, CDR2 SASEGT. CDR3 length: 15 amino acids. The CDR3 sequence is CASSEDGQGVYEQYF. In DNA form, the CDR3 reads TGTGCCAGCAGTGAAGATGGACAGGGGGTTTACGAGCAGTACTTC.

The CDR3 nucleotides are TGTGCCAGCAGCGACCCGGGACTAGCGGGAGGCGGACAGTTCTTC. Protein: CASSDPGLAGGGQFF. This rearrangement joins TRBV5-4 to TRBJ2-1; 15 positions match TRBD2. The CDR3 has 15 amino acids. After removal of 4 bases from V and 13 bases from J, the junction contained 9 bases not matched to a gene. Germline lookup yields CDR1 SGHNT and CDR2 YYREEE (reference sequence).

This sequence joins TRBV15 and TRBJ2-7; D is uncertain. The germline CDR1 and CDR2 sequences are LNHNV and YYDKDF (reference sequence). Trimming shortened V by 1 base and J by 1 base, and 17 bases separated the two germline ends. This CDR3 is built from 17 residues. The CDR3 reads CATSRVPKRAGSYEQYF. CDR3 DNA sequence: TGTGCCACCAGCAGAGTTCCCAAACGGGCTGGGTCCTACGAGCAGTACTTC.

The chain joins TRBV6-4 to TRBJ2-2; unclear D gene. Germline V gene data show CDR1 as MRHNA and CDR2 as SNTAGT. The ends were cut back, 6 bases at V and 1 base at J, with 3 bases in the middle. The CDR3 loop spans 12 amino acids. CDR3 loop: CASRENTGELFF. The CDR3 bases are TGTGCCAGCAGAGAGAACACCGGGGAGCTGTTTTTT.

The rearrangement joins TRBV5-1 to TRBJ2-7; D assignment may be TRBD1 or TRBD2 (5 bases each). Per the germline V gene, CDR1 is SGHRS and CDR2 is YFSETQ. This CDR3 has 13 residues. Between the trimmed V and J ends, which lost 1 base and 1 base, there was a span of 6 bases. This CDR3 is CASSLWGSYEQYF. The CDR3 DNA is TGCGCCAGCAGCTTGTGGGGGTCCTACGAGCAGTACTTC.

The chain employs TRBV27 and TRBJ2-3; TRBD1 agrees at 8 bases. The CDR3 is 18 amino acids. V lost 6 bases, J lost 1 base, and 15 bases stayed unmatched. The V gene's germline CDR1 is MNHEY and CDR2 SMNVEV (reference sequence). CDR3 nucleotides: TGTGCCAGCAGCCACCAGCCGCAGGGGGCGCGCGGCACAGATACGCAGTATTTT. The encoded protein is CASSHQPQGARGTDTQYF.

In regard to this clone: One end of the junction does not line up with germline, which may come from a read error. CDR3 DNA: TGTGCTAGCAGCTTTGGGGTCTCGGGGGAGACCCAGTACTTC. Translation: CASSFGVSGETQYF. The chain couples TRBV7-7 to TRBJ2-5; D possibly corresponds to TRBD2 (5 bases). CDR3 length equals 14 residues. The V gene's germline CDR1 is SSHAT and CDR2 FNYEAQ (reference sequence).

The V call is TRBV7-6, the J call TRBJ2-3; D might be TRBD2 (6 bases). CDR1 SGHVS and CDR2 FNYEAQ come from the germline V gene. The CDR3 loop spans 17 amino acids. Trimming took off 0 bases at V and 3 bases at J, with 16 bases between the two ends. CDR3 protein: CASSLARRGLGTDTQYF. The CDR3 DNA follows: TGTGCCAGCAGCTTAGCGCGGAGGGGTTTAGGGACAGATACGCAGTATTTT.

The V gene is TRBV2, the J gene TRBJ2-3; 8 bases map to TRBD2. Germline V gives CDR1 SNHLY, CDR2 FYNNEI. This CDR3 contains 19 residues. Unmatched junction bases numbered 15, after V lost 4 bases and J lost 0 bases. The CDR3: CASSVREAVAGPSTDTQYF. CDR3 nucleotides: TGTGCCAGCAGTGTCCGGGAAGCAGTAGCGGGACCTAGCACAGATACGCAGTATTTT.